This record covers a single T cell receptor beta chain. Its antigen remains unidentified. TCRdb itself ran the reads through MiXCR, one entry per CDR3 protein. Of approximately 990,000 distinct CDR3 sequences listed, around 30% were seen once; the top ten hold over 13%. This record belongs to a study of T cell repertoires in cytomegalovirus infection. The overall study: The public TCR beta signatures pointed to both CMV infection and matching HLA type. The study, taken as a whole, reports: Pooled public TCR beta family frequency picked out CMV carriers with the relevant HLA. HLA-C-restricted TCR beta clonotypes specific for CMV led the ex vivo response.

Sequenced material: cultured CD8+ T cells from PBMCs, taken from culture after CMV antigen stimulation. The TCR was taken from a human donor in good health (CMV status not recorded). Some clones in this sample may be carry-over from other donors' samples.

CDR3 bases: TGCAGCGTCACAGTCCTATACACTGAAGCTTTCTTT. It is translated as CSVTVLYTEAFF. The V call is TRBV29-1, the J call TRBJ1-1; no firm D call. The CDR3 covers 12 residues. V was shortened by 6 bases and J by 3 bases, with 11 bases between the two germline ends. Germline lookup yields CDR1 SQVTM and CDR2 ANQGSEA.